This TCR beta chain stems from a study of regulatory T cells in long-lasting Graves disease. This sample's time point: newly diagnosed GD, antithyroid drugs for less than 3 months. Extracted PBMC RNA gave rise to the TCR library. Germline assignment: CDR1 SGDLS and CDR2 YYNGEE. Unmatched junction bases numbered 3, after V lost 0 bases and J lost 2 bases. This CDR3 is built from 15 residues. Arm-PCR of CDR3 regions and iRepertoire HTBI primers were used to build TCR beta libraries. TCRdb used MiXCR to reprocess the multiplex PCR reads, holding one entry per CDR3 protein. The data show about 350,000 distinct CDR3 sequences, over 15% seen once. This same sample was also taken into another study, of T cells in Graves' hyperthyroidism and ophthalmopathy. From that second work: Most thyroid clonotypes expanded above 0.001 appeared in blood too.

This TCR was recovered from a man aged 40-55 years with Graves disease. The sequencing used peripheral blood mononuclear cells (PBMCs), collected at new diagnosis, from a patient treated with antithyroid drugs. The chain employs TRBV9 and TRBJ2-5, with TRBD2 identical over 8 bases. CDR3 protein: CASSVAGTRQETQYF. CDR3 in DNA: TGTGCCAGCAGCGTAGCGGGGACTAGACAAGAGACCCAGTACTTC.